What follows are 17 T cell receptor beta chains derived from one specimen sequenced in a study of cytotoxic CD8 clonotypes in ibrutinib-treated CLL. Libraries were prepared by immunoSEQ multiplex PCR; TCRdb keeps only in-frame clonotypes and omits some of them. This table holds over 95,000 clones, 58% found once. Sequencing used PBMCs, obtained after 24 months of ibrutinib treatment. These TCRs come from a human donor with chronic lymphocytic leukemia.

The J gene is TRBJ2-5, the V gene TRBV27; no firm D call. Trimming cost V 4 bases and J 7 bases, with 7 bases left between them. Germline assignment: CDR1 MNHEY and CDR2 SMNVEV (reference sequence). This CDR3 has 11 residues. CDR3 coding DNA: TGTGCCAGCAGTTCCGCCCGGACCCAGTACTTC. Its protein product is CASSSARTQYF.

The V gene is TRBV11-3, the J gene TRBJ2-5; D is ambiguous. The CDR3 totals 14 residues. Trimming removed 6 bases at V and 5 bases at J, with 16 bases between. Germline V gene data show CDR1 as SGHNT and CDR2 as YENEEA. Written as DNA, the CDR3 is TGTGCCAGCAGTTCCACTGACAATTTCGAGACCCAGTACTTC. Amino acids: CASSSTDNFETQYF.

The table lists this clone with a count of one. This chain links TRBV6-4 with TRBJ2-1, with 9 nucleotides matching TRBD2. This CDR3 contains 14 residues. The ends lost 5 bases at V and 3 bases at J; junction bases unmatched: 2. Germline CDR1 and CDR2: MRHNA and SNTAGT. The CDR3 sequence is CASSRAGGYNEQFF. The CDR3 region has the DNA TGTGCCAGCAGTCGAGCGGGGGGCTACAATGAGCAGTTCTTC.

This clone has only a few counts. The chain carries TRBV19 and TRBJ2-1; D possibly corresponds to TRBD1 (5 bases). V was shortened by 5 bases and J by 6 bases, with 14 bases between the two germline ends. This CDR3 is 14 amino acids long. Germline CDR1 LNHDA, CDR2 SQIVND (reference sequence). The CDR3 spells CASSYLQGINEQFF. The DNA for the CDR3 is TGTGCCAGTAGTTATTTGCAGGGAATCAATGAGCAGTTCTTC.

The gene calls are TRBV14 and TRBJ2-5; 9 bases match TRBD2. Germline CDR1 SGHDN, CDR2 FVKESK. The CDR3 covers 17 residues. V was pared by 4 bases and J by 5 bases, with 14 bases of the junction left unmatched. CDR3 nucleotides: TGTGCCAGCAGCCGCCTCTTGGGGCTAGCGGGGTCGGAGACCCAGTACTTC. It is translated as CASSRLLGLAGSETQYF.

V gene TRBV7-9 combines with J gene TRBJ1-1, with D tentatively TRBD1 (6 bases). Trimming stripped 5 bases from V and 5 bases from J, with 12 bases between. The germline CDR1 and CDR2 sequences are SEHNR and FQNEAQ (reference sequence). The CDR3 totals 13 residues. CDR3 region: CASSQGQQTEAFF. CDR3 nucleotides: TGTGCCAGCAGCCAAGGACAGCAGACTGAAGCTTTCTTT.

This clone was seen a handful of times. The CDR3 reads CASSLAGGGGETQYF. The CDR3 coding sequence is TGTGCCAGCAGCCTGGCGGGGGGCGGCGGAGAGACCCAGTACTTC. J is TRBJ2-5 and V is TRBV6-6; 8 bases align to TRBD2. The junction had 10 bases not matched to a gene; V was cut back by 6 bases and J by 4 bases. The germline V gene has CDR1 MNHNY and CDR2 SVGAGI (reference sequence). The CDR3 spans 15 residues.

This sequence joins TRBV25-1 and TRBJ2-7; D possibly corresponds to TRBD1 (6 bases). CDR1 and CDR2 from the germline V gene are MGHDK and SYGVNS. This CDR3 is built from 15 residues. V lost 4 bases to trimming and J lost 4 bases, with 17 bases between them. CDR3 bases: TGTGCCAGCAGTGGCGCACCAATCAGGGGATACGAGCAGTACTTC. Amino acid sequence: CASSGAPIRGYEQYF.

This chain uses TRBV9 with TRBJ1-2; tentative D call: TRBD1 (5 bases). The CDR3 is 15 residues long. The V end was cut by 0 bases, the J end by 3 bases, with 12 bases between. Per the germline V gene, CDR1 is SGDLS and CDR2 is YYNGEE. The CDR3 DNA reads TGTGCCAGCAGCGTAGAGGCAGGGAGGTACTATGGCTACACCTTC. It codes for CASSVEAGRYYGYTF.

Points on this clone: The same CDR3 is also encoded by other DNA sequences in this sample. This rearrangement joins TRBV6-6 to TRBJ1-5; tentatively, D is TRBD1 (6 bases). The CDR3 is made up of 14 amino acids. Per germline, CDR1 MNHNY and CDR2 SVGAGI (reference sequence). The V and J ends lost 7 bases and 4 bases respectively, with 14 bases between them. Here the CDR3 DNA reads TGTGCCAGCATGGGGGGGCTGGGGAATCAGCCCCAGCATTTT. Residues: CASMGGLGNQPQHF.

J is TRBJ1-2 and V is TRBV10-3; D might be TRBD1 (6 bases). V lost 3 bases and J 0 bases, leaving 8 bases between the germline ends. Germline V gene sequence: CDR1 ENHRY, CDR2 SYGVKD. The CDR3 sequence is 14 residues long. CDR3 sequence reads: CAISERTANYGYTF. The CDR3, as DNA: TGTGCCATCAGTGAAAGGACAGCTAACTATGGCTACACCTTC.

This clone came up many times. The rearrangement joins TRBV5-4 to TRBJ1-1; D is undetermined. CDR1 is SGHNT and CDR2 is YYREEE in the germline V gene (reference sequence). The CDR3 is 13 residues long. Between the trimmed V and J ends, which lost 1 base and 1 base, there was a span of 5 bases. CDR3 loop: CASSLWGNTEAFF. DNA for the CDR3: TGTGCCAGCAGCTTGTGGGGGAACACTGAAGCTTTCTTT.

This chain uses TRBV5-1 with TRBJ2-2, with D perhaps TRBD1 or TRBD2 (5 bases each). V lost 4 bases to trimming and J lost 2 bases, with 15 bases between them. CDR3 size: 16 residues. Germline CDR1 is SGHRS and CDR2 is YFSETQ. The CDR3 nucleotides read TGCGCCAGCAGCCGCACCGGGACCACAAACACCGGGGAGCTGTTTTTT. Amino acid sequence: CASSRTGTTNTGELFF.

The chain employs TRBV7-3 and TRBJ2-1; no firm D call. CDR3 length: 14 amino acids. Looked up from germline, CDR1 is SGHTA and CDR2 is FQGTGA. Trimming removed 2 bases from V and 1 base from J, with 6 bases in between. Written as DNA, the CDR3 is TGTGCCAGCAGCTTAGGGATTTCCTACAATGAGCAGTTCTTC. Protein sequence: CASSLGISYNEQFF.

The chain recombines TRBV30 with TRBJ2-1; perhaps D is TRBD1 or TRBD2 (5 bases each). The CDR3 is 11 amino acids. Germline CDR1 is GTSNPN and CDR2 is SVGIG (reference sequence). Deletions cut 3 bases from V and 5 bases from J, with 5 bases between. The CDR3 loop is CAWRGDNEQFF. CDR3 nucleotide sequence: TGTGCCTGGAGGGGGGACAATGAGCAGTTCTTC.

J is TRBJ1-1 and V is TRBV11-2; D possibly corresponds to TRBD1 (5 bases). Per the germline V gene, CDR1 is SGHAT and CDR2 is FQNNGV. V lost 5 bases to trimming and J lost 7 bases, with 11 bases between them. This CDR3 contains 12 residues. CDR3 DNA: TGTGCCAGCAGCGGGGGGGTGTATGAAGCTTTCTTT. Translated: CASSGGVYEAFF.

This CDR3 is CAISEGGSTDTQYF. CDR3 bases: TGTGCCATCAGTGAGGGGGGAAGCACAGATACGCAGTATTTT. V is TRBV10-3 and J is TRBJ2-3; D may correspond to TRBD1 or TRBD2 (5 bases each). This CDR3 spans 14 amino acids. From germline, CDR1 is ENHRY and CDR2 SYGVKD. With 2 bases removed from V and 0 bases from J, the gap between germline ends came to 6 bases.